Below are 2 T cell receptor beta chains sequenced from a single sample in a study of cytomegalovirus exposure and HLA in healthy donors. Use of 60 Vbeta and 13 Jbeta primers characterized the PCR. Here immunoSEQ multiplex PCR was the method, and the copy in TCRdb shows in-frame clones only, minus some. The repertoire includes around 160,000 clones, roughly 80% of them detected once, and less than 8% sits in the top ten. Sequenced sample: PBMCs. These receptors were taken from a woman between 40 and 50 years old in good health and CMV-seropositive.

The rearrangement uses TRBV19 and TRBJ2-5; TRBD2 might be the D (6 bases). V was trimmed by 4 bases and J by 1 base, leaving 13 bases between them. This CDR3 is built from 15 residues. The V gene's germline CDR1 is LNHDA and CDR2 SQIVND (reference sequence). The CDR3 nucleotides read TGTGCCAGTAGTACCACGGGACTCCCCCAAGAGACCCAGTACTTC. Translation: CASSTTGLPQETQYF.

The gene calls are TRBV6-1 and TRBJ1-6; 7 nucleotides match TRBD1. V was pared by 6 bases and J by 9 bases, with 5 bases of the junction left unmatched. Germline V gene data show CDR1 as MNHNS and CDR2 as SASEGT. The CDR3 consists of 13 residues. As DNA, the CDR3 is TGTGCCAGCAGGGGACAGTACGGTTCACCCCTCCACTTT. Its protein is CASRGQYGSPLHF.